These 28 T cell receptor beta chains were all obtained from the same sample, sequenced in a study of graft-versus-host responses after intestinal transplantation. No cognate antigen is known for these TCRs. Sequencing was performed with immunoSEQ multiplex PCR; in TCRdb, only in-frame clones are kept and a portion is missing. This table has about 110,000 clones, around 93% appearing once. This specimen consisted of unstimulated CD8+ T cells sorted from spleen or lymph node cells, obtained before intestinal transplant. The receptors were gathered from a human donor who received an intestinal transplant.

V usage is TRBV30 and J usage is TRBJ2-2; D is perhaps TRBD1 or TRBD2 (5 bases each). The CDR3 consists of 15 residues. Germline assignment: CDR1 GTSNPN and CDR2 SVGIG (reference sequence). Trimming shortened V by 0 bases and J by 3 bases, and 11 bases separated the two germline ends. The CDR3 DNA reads TGTGCCTGGAGTGTACCGGTGGGGGACACCGGGGAGCTGTTTTTT. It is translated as CAWSVPVGDTGELFF.

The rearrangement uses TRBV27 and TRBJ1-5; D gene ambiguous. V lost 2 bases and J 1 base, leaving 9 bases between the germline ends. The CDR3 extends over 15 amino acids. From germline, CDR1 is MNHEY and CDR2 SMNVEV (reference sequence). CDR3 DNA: TGTGCCAGCAGTTTACTAGGACGCAGCAATCAGCCCCAGCATTTT. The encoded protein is CASSLLGRSNQPQHF.

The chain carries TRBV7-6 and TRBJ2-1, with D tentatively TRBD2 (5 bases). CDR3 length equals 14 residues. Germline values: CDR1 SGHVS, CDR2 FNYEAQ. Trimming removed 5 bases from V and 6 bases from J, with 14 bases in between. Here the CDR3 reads CASSDGVPINEQFF. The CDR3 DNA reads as TGTGCCAGCAGCGACGGGGTTCCCATCAATGAGCAGTTCTTC. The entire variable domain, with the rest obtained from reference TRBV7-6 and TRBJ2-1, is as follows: GAGVSQSPRYKVTKRGQDVALRCDPISGHVSLYWYRQALGQGPEFLTYFNYEAQQDKSGLPNDRFSAERPEGSISTLTIQRTEQRDSAMYRCASSDGVPINEQFFGPGTRLTVL.

This CDR3 is CASSEGASGSENEQFF. The CDR3 DNA reads TGTGCCAGCAGTGAAGGGGCTAGCGGGAGCGAAAATGAGCAGTTCTTC. The genes are TRBV6-1 and TRBJ2-1; 10 nucleotides align to TRBD2. Germline loops: CDR1 MNHNS, CDR2 SASEGT. The CDR3 is made up of 16 amino acids. J lost 7 bases, V lost 1 base, and 7 bases had no gene match.

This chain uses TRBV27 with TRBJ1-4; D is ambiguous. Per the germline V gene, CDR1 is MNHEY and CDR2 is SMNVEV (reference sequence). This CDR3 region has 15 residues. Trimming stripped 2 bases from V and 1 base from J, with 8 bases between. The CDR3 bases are TGTGCCAGCAGTTTAGTGGGAGTAACTAATGAAAAACTGTTTTTT. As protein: CASSLVGVTNEKLFF.

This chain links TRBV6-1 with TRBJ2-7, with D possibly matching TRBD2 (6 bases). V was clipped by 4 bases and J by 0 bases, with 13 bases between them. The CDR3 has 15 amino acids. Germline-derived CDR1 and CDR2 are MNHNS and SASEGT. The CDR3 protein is CASSVGEAASYEQYF. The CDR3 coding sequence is TGTGCCAGCAGTGTGGGGGAGGCGGCCTCCTACGAGCAGTACTTC.

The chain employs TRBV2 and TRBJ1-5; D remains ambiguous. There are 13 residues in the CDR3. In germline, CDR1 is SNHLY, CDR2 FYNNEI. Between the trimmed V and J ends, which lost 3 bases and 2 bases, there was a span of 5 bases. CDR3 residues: CASSELGNQPQHF. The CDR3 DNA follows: TGTGCCAGCAGTGAGTTGGGCAATCAGCCCCAGCATTTT.

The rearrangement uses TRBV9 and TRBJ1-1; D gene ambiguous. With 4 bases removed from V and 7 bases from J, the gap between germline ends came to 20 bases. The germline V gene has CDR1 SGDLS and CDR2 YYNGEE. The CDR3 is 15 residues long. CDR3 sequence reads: CASSPPRRTPNEAFF. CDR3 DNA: TGTGCCAGCAGCCCTCCCCGACGGACTCCAAATGAAGCTTTCTTT.

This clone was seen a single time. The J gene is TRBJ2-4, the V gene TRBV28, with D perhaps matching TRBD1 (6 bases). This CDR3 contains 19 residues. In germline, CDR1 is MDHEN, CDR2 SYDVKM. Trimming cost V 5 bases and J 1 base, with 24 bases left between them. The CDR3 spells CASSGDTLLTPGAKNIQYF. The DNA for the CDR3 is TGTGCCAGCAGTGGGGACACCTTGCTTACTCCGGGGGCCAAAAACATTCAGTACTTC. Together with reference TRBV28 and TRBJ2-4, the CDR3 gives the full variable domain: DVKVTQSSRYLVKRTGEKVFLECVQDMDHENMFWYRQDPGLGLRLIYFSYDVKMKEKGDIPEGYSVSREKKERFSLILESASTNQTSMYLCASSGDTLLTPGAKNIQYFGAGTRLSVL.

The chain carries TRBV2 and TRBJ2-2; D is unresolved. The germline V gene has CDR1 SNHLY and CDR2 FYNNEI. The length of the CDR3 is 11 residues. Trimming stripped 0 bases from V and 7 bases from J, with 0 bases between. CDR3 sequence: CASSEAGELFF. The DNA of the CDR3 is TGTGCCAGCAGTGAAGCCGGGGAGCTGTTTTTT. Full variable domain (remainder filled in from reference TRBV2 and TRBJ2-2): EPEVTQTPSHQVTQMGQEVILRCVPISNHLYFYWYRQILGQKVEFLVSFYNNEISEKSEIFDDQFSVERPDGSNFTLKIRSTKLEDSAMYFCASSEAGELFFGEGSRLTVL.

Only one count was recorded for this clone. CDR3 region: CASSWTTNEQFF. The CDR3 DNA is TGTGCCAGCAGCTGGACAACCAATGAGCAGTTCTTC. The chain has TRBV11-2 and TRBJ2-1; D is possibly TRBD1 (5 bases). V lost 4 bases to trimming and J lost 6 bases, with 7 bases between them. The germline CDR1 and CDR2 sequences are SGHAT and FQNNGV. CDR3 size: 12 residues.

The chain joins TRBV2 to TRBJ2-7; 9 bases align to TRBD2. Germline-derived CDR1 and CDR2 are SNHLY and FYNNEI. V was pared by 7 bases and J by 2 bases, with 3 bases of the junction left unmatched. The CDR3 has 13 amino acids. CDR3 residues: CASTGTSPYEQYF. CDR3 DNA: TGTGCCAGCACCGGGACTAGCCCCTACGAGCAGTACTTC. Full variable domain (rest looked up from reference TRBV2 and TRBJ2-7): EPEVTQTPSHQVTQMGQEVILRCVPISNHLYFYWYRQILGQKVEFLVSFYNNEISEKSEIFDDQFSVERPDGSNFTLKIRSTKLEDSAMYFCASTGTSPYEQYFGPGTRLTVT.

The CDR3 coding sequence is TGTGCCAGCAGTCGGGCCAGGGGAACGGAAGAGCAGTACTTC. It is translated as CASSRARGTEEQYF. The chain employs TRBV28 and TRBJ2-7; D might be TRBD1 (6 bases). V was shortened by 5 bases and J by 7 bases, with 18 bases between the two germline ends. CDR1 is MDHEN and CDR2 is SYDVKM in the germline V gene. This CDR3 region has 14 residues.

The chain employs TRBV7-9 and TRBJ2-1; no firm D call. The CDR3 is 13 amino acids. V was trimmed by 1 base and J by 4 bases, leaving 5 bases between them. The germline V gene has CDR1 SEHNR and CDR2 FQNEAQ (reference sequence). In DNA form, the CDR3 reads TGTGCCAGCAGCTTAGACGAATACAATGAGCAGTTCTTC. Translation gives CASSLDEYNEQFF.

For the CDR3, the DNA is TGTGCCAGCACAAAGCGGGGGAACAATGAGCAGTTCTTC. Its translation is CASTKRGNNEQFF. V gene TRBV2 combines with J gene TRBJ2-1; 8 nucleotides align to TRBD2. This CDR3 is built from 13 residues. V trimming: 7 bases; J trimming: 5 bases; junction bases outside the gene matches: 4. CDR1 and CDR2 (germline): SNHLY, FYNNEI. Using reference TRBV2 and TRBJ2-1 for the parts outside the CDR3, the full variable domain is EPEVTQTPSHQVTQMGQEVILRCVPISNHLYFYWYRQILGQKVEFLVSFYNNEISEKSEIFDDQFSVERPDGSNFTLKIRSTKLEDSAMYFCASTKRGNNEQFFGPGTRLTVL.

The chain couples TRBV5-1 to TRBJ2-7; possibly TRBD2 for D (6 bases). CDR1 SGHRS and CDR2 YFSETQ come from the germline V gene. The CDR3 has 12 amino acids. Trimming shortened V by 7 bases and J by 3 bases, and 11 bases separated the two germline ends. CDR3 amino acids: CASSGGVYEQYF. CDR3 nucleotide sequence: TGCGCCAGCTCCGGGGGTGTCTACGAGCAGTACTTC. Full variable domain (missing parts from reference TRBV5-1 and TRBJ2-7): KAGVTQTPRYLIKTRGQQVTLSCSPISGHRSVSWYQQTPGQGLQFLFEYFSETQRNKGNFPGRFSGRQFSNSRSEMNVSTLELGDSALYLCASSGGVYEQYFGPGTRLTVT.

This CDR3 reads CASSWLAGGRETQYF. In DNA, the CDR3 is TGCGCCAGCTCTTGGCTAGCGGGAGGGAGGGAGACCCAGTACTTC. The chain couples TRBV4-1 to TRBJ2-5; 12 nucleotides align to TRBD2. Losses at the gene ends were 8 bases for V and 5 bases for J; bases not matched to a gene: 9. Germline V gene data show CDR1 as MGHRA and CDR2 as YSYEKL. The CDR3 has 15 residues.

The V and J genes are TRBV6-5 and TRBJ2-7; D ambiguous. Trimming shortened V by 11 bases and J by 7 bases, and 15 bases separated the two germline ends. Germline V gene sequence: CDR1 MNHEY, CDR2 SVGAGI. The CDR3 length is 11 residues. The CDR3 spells CARPLHREQYF. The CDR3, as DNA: TGTGCCCGCCCCCTCCATCGGGAGCAGTACTTC.

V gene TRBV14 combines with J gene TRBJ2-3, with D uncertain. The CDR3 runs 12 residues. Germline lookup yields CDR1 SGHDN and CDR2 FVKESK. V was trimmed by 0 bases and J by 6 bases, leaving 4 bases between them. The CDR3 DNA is TGTGCCAGCAGCCAAGAGTGGGATACGCAGTATTTT. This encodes CASSQEWDTQYF.

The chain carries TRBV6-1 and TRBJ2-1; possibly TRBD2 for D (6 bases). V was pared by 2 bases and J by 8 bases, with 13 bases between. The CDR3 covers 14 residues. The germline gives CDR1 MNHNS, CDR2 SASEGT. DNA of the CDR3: TGTGCCAGCAGTGAACTGCTAGCGAACTATGAGCAGTTCTTC. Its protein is CASSELLANYEQFF.

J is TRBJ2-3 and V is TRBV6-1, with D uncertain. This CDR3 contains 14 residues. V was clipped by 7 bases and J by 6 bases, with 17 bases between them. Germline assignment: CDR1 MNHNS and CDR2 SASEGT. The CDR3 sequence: CASTARATPDTQYF. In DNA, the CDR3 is TGTGCCAGCACCGCGAGAGCGACCCCGGATACGCAGTATTTT.

The DNA of the CDR3 is TGTGCCAGCAGTGAAAGTCTGAACTATGGCTACACCTTC. Protein: CASSESLNYGYTF. The chain uses TRBV25-1 and TRBJ1-2; D gene uncertain. Germline V CDR1 and CDR2: MGHDK, SYGVNS. Trimming pared 2 bases from V and 2 bases from J, leaving 6 bases between. The CDR3 runs 13 residues.

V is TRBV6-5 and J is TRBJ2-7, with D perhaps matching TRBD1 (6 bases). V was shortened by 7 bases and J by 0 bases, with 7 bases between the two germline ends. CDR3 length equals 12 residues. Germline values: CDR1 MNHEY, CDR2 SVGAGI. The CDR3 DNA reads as TGTGCCAGCACGGACAGCTCCTACGAGCAGTACTTC. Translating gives CASTDSSYEQYF.

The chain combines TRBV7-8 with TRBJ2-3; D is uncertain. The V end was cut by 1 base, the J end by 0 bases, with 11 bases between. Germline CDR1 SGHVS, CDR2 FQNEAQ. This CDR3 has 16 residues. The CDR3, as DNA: TGTGCCAGCAGCTTAGTGGCTACTTCGAGCACAGATACGCAGTATTTT. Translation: CASSLVATSSTDTQYF.

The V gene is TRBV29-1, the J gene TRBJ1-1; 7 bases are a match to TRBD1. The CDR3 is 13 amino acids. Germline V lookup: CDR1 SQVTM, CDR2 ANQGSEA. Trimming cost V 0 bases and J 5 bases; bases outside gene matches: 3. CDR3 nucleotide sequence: TGCAGCGTTGAAGACCCAGGGGGGACTGAAGCTTTCTTT. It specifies CSVEDPGGTEAFF.

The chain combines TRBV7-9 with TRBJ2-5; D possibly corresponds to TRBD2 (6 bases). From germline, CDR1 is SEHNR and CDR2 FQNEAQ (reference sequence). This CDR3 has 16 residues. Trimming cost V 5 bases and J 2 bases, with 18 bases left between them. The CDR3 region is CASSHSIGGTQETQYF. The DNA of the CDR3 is TGTGCCAGCAGCCATAGTATCGGCGGGACGCAAGAGACCCAGTACTTC.

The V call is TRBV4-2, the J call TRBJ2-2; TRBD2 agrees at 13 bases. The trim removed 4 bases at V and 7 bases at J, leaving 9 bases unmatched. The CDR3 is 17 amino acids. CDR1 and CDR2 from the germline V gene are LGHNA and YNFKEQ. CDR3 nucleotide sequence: TGTGCCAGCAGCCGCACCGGGACTAGCGGGATCGTCGGGGAGCTGTTTTTT. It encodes CASSRTGTSGIVGELFF.

The CDR3 sequence: CSVEDLRKNRVNTEAFF. CDR3 coding DNA: TGCAGCGTTGAAGATCTTAGGAAAAACAGGGTGAACACTGAAGCTTTCTTT. The V gene is TRBV29-1, the J gene TRBJ1-1, with D tentatively TRBD1 (6 bases). Per the germline V gene, CDR1 is SQVTM and CDR2 is ANQGSEA. Between the trimmed V and J ends, which lost 0 bases and 0 bases, there was a span of 17 bases. The CDR3 totals 17 residues.